A selection of T cell receptor beta chains follows, all from one sample in a study of T cell repertoires and HLA-DP antigens. The method was immunoSEQ multiplex PCR; TCRdb's version includes in-frame clones alone and lacks a portion of them. The table records about 73,000 clones, 80% of them present only once. Their antigens remain unidentified. The sequencing sample was made of CD4+ T cells from PBMCs. The receptor set was obtained from a man in his 60s in good health and CMV-seronegative. Both conserved end residues are part of each CDR3. Fields, in order: D gene, clone size, V gene, J gene, CDR3 DNA, CDR3 protein. A D gene is named only where the DNA matches it firmly. Expanded clones get a size class; other rows say once, few or many, or leave the size out.

>-|-|TRBV10-3|TRBJ2-1
TGTGCCATCAGTGAATCACAGTACAATGAGCAGTTCTTC
CAISESQYNEQFF
>-|-|TRBV2|TRBJ1-2
TGTGCCAGCAGATCGGACGGAAGTCATCTCTCCTATGGCTACACCTTC
CASRSDGSHLSYGYTF
>TRBD1|-|TRBV2|TRBJ2-1
TGTGCCAGCAGGCTCCGGGACAGGGCCTTCAATGAGCAGTTCTTC
CASRLRDRAFNEQFF
>-|-|TRBV7-2|TRBJ1-1
TGTGCCAGCAGCTTAGTAAGGGCGGAGGCTGAAGCTTTCTTT
CASSLVRAEAEAFF
>TRBD1|-|TRBV7-9|TRBJ2-7
TGTGCCAGCAGCGTTTGGACAGGGCGTATCGAGCAGTACTTC
CASSVWTGRIEQYF
>TRBD2|-|TRBV4-3|TRBJ2-2
TGCGCCAGCAGCCAAGCGGGGCGGGGGGCGAACACCGGGGAGCTGTTTTTT
CASSQAGRGANTGELFF
>-|-|TRBV7-9|TRBJ2-7
TGTGCCAGCAGCTTAGTACGGGGCAGCTCTTACGAGCAGTACTTC
CASSLVRGSSYEQYF
>-|-|TRBV2|TRBJ1-4
TGTGCCACCGAAGGGGCTGAAAAACTGTTTTTT
CATEGAEKLFF
>TRBD1|-|TRBV9|TRBJ2-1
TGTGCCAGCAGCGTAGTAGGGGGCCCTTACAATGAGCAGTTCTTC
CASSVVGGPYNEQFF
>-|few|TRBV5-1|TRBJ2-1
TGCGCCAGCAGCAGGACTGTTTCAAATGAGCAGTTCTTC
CASSRTVSNEQFF
>-|-|TRBV11-2|TRBJ1-5
TGTGCCAGCAGCGAGGACAGTAAAGATCAGCCCCAGCATTTT
CASSEDSKDQPQHF
>-|medium-sized|TRBV11-2|TRBJ1-1
TGTGCCAGCAGCTTAGCCCTGGAGGGGCGGACTGAAGCTTTCTTT
CASSLALEGRTEAFF
>TRBD2|-|TRBV5-4|TRBJ2-5
TGTGCCAGCAGCTTGGGGGGGCCTAGCGGGCCACAAGAGACCCAGTACTTC
CASSLGGPSGPQETQYF
>-|-|TRBV4-1|TRBJ1-5
TGCGCCAGCAGCCAAGATGAGAACGGACCCCAGCATTTT
CASSQDENGPQHF
>TRBD2|-|TRBV30|TRBJ2-2
TGTGCCTGGCTTGGGGGGAGGGCCACCGGGGAGCTGTTTTTT
CAWLGGRATGELFF
>TRBD1|few|TRBV5-4|TRBJ1-6
TGTGCCAGCAGCAGAGGACAGGGGAATTACTCACCCCTCCACTTT
CASSRGQGNYSPLHF
>-|-|TRBV27|TRBJ2-3
TGTGCCAGCAGTTTATGGGGGATTTCGAGTTCCACGCGCACAGATACGCAGTATTTT
CASSLWGISSSTRTDTQYF
>TRBD1|-|TRBV7-2|TRBJ1-4
TGTGCCAGCAGCTTGAATTCCCCGGGACAGGGTAAACTGTTTTTT
CASSLNSPGQGKLFF
>TRBD1|-|TRBV29-1|TRBJ1-1
TGCAGCGCCGGGACAGGTCGCACTGAAGCTTTCTTT
CSAGTGRTEAFF
>-|-|TRBV5-1|TRBJ1-1
TGCGCCAGCAGCTCGAGGACACCTAACACTGAAGCTTTCTTT
CASSSRTPNTEAFF
>TRBD1|-|TRBV20-1|TRBJ2-7
TGCAGTGCGGATGACAGGGCCGGGTTTAACTTC
CSADDRAGFNF